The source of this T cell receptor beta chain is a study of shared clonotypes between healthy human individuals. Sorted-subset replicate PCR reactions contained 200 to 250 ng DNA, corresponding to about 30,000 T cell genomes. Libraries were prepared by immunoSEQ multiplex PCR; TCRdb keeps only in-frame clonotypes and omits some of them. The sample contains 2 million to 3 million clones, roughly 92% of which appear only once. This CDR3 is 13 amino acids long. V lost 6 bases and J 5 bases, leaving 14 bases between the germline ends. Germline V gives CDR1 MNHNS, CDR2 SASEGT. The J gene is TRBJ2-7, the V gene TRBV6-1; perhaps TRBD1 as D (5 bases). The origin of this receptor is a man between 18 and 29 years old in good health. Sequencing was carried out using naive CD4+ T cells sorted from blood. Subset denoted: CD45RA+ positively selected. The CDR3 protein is CASRLTDLNEQYF. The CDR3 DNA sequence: TGTGCCAGCAGATTGACAGATTTGAACGAGCAGTACTTC.